The rows below give T cell receptor beta chains drawn from one sample of a study of vaccination and CD4 T cells after COVID-19. The antigens for these receptors are not known. TCRdb re-derived calls from the PCR reads in MiXCR, one entry per CDR3 protein. In the table there are approximately 3,000 distinct CDR3 sequences, roughly 30% of which are singletons. Sequences were obtained from CD4+ T cells from blood, cultured in vitro. Source of these receptors: a human donor who had recovered from COVID-19. Each CDR3 is given without its conserved first and last residue.

J gene: TRBJ1-1
V gene: TRBV18
CDR3 protein: ASSPTPIGTGTEAF

J gene: TRBJ1-6
V gene: TRBV6-2/TRBV6-3
CDR3 protein: ASSTWGYGYNSPLH

J gene: TRBJ1-5
V gene: TRBV20-1
CDR3 protein: SATPGNQPQH

J gene: TRBJ1-2
V gene: TRBV19
CDR3 protein: ASSIDQGRGYT

J gene: TRBJ1-4
V gene: TRBV6-5
CDR3 protein: ASSYLYRDANEKLF

J gene: TRBJ2-1
V gene: TRBV6-1
CDR3 protein: ASSEVDGISNEQF

J gene: TRBJ1-2
V gene: TRBV6-5
CDR3 protein: ASSYMGRSGYT

J gene: TRBJ2-2
V gene: TRBV7-3
CDR3 protein: ASSPGLAGGTGELF

J gene: TRBJ2-5
V gene: TRBV30
CDR3 protein: AWSEAGQEETQY

J gene: TRBJ1-3
V gene: TRBV9
CDR3 protein: ASSITVAGNTIY

J gene: TRBJ1-5
V gene: TRBV6-5
CDR3 protein: ASSYVSGQIQPQH

J gene: TRBJ2-4
V gene: TRBV7-2
CDR3 protein: ASSFASNIQY

J gene: TRBJ1-2
V gene: TRBV7-8
CDR3 protein: ASSQLLGSSYT

J gene: TRBJ1-2
V gene: TRBV30
CDR3 protein: AWSVGPRYGYT

J gene: TRBJ1-5
V gene: TRBV19
CDR3 protein: ASSIMEGGNQPQH

J gene: TRBJ1-5
V gene: TRBV20-1
CDR3 protein: SAKQGPQQPQH

J gene: TRBJ2-3
V gene: TRBV20-1
CDR3 protein: SPQVTDTQY

J gene: TRBJ2-3
V gene: TRBV7-3
CDR3 protein: ASSLNGGAVYTQY

J gene: TRBJ2-1
V gene: TRBV21-1
CDR3 protein: ASSDGWEGPHNEQF

J gene: TRBJ2-3
V gene: TRBV7-2
CDR3 protein: ASSLERFTDTQY

J gene: TRBJ2-1
V gene: TRBV12-5
CDR3 protein: ASGLATVTGNPT

J gene: TRBJ1-2
V gene: TRBV9
CDR3 protein: ASSVVAQSHGYT

J gene: TRBJ1-5
V gene: TRBV18
CDR3 protein: ASSRDSNQPQH

J gene: TRBJ2-2
V gene: TRBV29-1
CDR3 protein: SAFSGGGRTGELF

J gene: TRBJ2-3
V gene: TRBV20-1
CDR3 protein: SAMGTSGATDTQY

J gene: TRBJ1-2
V gene: TRBV28
CDR3 protein: ASNDGGAST

J gene: TRBJ1-2
V gene: TRBV12-3/TRBV12-4
CDR3 protein: ASSIQGARGYT

J gene: TRBJ1-5
V gene: TRBV27
CDR3 protein: ASSLGQGSNQPQH

J gene: TRBJ2-7
V gene: TRBV7-3
CDR3 protein: ASSLMPGSSYEQY

J gene: TRBJ1-1
V gene: TRBV7-2
CDR3 protein: ASSFSRQNTEAF

J gene: TRBJ2-7
V gene: TRBV7-2
CDR3 protein: ASSARLVSYEQY

J gene: TRBJ1-1
V gene: TRBV6-1
CDR3 protein: ASTRQGGTEAF

J gene: TRBJ1-5
V gene: TRBV6-1
CDR3 protein: ASSETGSNQPQH

J gene: TRBJ1-4
V gene: TRBV3-1
CDR3 protein: ASSQVIGANEKLF

J gene: TRBJ2-3
V gene: TRBV5-1
CDR3 protein: ASSTGRSGISTDTQY

J gene: TRBJ2-5
V gene: TRBV19
CDR3 protein: ASSPTPGETQY

J gene: TRBJ1-6
V gene: TRBV7-9
CDR3 protein: ASSLVTGTENSPLH

J gene: TRBJ2-5
V gene: TRBV6-1
CDR3 protein: ASSAFGGGRETQY

J gene: TRBJ1-2
V gene: TRBV7-9
CDR3 protein: ASSSGTPGYGYT

J gene: TRBJ2-3
V gene: TRBV6-1
CDR3 protein: ASSEHGLAGTDTQY